The 18 T cell receptor beta chains in this list originate from one sample, sequenced in a study of graft-versus-host responses after intestinal transplantation. These receptors have no known antigen. The method was immunoSEQ multiplex PCR; TCRdb's version includes in-frame clones alone and lacks a portion of them. The profile shows some 81,000 clones, approximately 91% of them singletons. This specimen was unstimulated CD4+ T cells sorted from spleen or lymph node cells, taken before intestinal transplant. The origin of the receptors is a human donor who received an intestinal transplant.

The rearrangement uses TRBV7-6 and TRBJ1-6; 9 bases agree with TRBD1. Germline-derived CDR1 and CDR2 are SGHVS and FNYEAQ. J was trimmed by 10 bases and V by 3 bases; bases with no gene match: 4. The CDR3 totals 14 residues. The CDR3 DNA sequence: TGTGCCAGCAGCTTCAGGGACAGGGACTCACCCCTCCACTTT. Translation: CASSFRDRDSPLHF.

The rearrangement uses TRBV5-4 and TRBJ2-4; possible D gene TRBD2, 5 bases. The CDR3 loop spans 15 amino acids. CDR1 is SGHNT, CDR2 YYREEE, per germline (reference sequence). V lost 5 bases and J 0 bases, leaving 12 bases between the germline ends. In nucleotides, the CDR3 is TGTGCCAGCAGTGGCGAGGGAGTAGCCAAAAACATTCAGTACTTC. It codes for CASSGEGVAKNIQYF.

The CDR3 loop reads CASSLIAGGPSGELFF. Written as DNA, the CDR3 is TGTGCCAGCAGCTTAATAGCGGGGGGGCCCTCCGGGGAGCTGTTTTTT. J is TRBJ2-2 and V is TRBV7-9, with 11 bases matching TRBD2. The CDR3 is made up of 16 amino acids. CDR1 is SEHNR, CDR2 FQNEAQ, per germline (reference sequence). V shed 2 bases, J shed 6 bases, and the junction held 5 bases outside the gene matches.

The sample holds one count of this clone. The chain links TRBV12-5 to TRBJ2-5; 8 nucleotides line up with TRBD2. The V gene's germline CDR1 is LGHNT and CDR2 FRNRAP. The junction had 8 bases not matched to a gene; V was cut back by 7 bases and J by 1 base. There are 15 residues in the CDR3. CDR3 residues: CASAQTSEPQETQYF. The CDR3 nucleotides are TGTGCTAGTGCCCAGACTAGCGAGCCCCAAGAGACCCAGTACTTC.

This chain joins TRBV18 and TRBJ2-1; the D gene is possibly TRBD2 (6 bases). The CDR3 loop spans 15 amino acids. The germline gives CDR1 KGHSH, CDR2 LQKENI. V shed 1 base and J shed 6 bases, with 13 bases lying between them. The CDR3 loop is CASSPRVGGGNEQFF. CDR3 DNA: TGTGCCAGCTCACCACGGGTCGGGGGAGGCAATGAGCAGTTCTTC.

The chain uses TRBV11-2 and TRBJ1-2, with D hard to call. Per the germline V gene, CDR1 is SGHAT and CDR2 is FQNNGV. V shed 1 base and J shed 0 bases, with 3 bases lying between them. The CDR3 totals 13 residues. The CDR3 nucleotides read TGTGCCAGCAGCTTAGCAACTAACTATGGCTACACCTTC. The encoded protein is CASSLATNYGYTF.

The count of this clone is one. V gene TRBV18 combines with J gene TRBJ1-1, with D hard to call. The germline V gene encodes CDR1 KGHSH and CDR2 LQKENI. V lost 4 bases and J lost 6, with 12 bases in between. The CDR3 has 13 residues. CDR3 sequence (DNA): TGTGCCAGCTCACGTATATCCGCGTCTGAAGCTTTCTTT. It codes for CASSRISASEAFF.

The gene calls are TRBV28 and TRBJ2-4, with TRBD1 matching over 7 bases. Germline V lookup: CDR1 MDHEN, CDR2 SYDVKM. The ends lost 2 bases at V and 10 bases at J; junction bases unmatched: 8. CDR3 length: 14 residues. The CDR3: CASSLDRDLRIQYF. CDR3 DNA sequence: TGTGCCAGCAGTTTAGACAGGGACCTCCGAATTCAGTACTTC.

V usage is TRBV5-6 and J usage is TRBJ2-3; TRBD2 matches 8 bases. The CDR3 length is 15 residues. V lost 4 bases to trimming and J lost 3 bases; unmatched junction nucleotides: 7. Germline V gene lookup returns CDR1 SGHDT and CDR2 YYEEEE. Written as DNA, the CDR3 is TGTGCCAGCAGCCCCTTAGCGGGACAAACAGATACGCAGTATTTT. It specifies CASSPLAGQTDTQYF.

This chain links TRBV7-6 with TRBJ2-5, with D possibly matching TRBD2 (6 bases). V was trimmed by 1 base and J by 5 bases, leaving 17 bases between them. Germline CDR1 reads SGHVS; CDR2 reads FNYEAQ. The CDR3 totals 16 residues. The CDR3: CASSLDQGRGGETQYF. The CDR3 DNA sequence: TGTGCCAGCAGCTTAGACCAGGGCCGTGGAGGGGAGACCCAGTACTTC.

The chain is built from TRBV4-1 and TRBJ1-4; possibly TRBD1 for D (5 bases). The length of the CDR3 is 14 residues. The germline CDR1 and CDR2 sequences are MGHRA and YSYEKL. The V gene lost 3 bases and the J gene lost 5 bases, with 10 bases spanning the gap. The CDR3 sequence is CASSHPGGNEKLFF. As DNA, the CDR3 is TGCGCCAGCAGCCATCCGGGGGGGAATGAAAAACTGTTTTTT.

The chain combines TRBV5-1 with TRBJ1-2, with D possibly matching TRBD1 (6 bases). V dropped 4 bases and J dropped 4 bases, with 20 bases sitting between them. Germline V CDR1 and CDR2: SGHRS, YFSETQ. CDR3 length equals 16 residues. The CDR3 loop is CASSPQTGIGRYGYTF. The CDR3 DNA is TGCGCCAGCAGCCCACAGACAGGCATCGGGCGCTATGGCTACACCTTC. Looking up the rest from reference TRBV5-1 and TRBJ1-2 gives the full variable domain: KAGVTQTPRYLIKTRGQQVTLSCSPISGHRSVSWYQQTPGQGLQFLFEYFSETQRNKGNFPGRFSGRQFSNSRSEMNVSTLELGDSALYLCASSPQTGIGRYGYTFGSGTRLTVV.

This chain joins TRBV19 and TRBJ2-7; D is possibly TRBD1 (6 bases). This CDR3 has 14 amino acids. Germline V gene sequence: CDR1 LNHDA, CDR2 SQIVND (reference sequence). Trimming removed 6 bases at V and 1 base at J, with 13 bases between. CDR3 DNA sequence: TGTGCCAGTAGGAGAGGGGGAAAATCCTACGAGCAGTACTTC. Translation: CASRRGGKSYEQYF.

The chain has TRBV28 and TRBJ2-1; D unresolved. The CDR3 runs to 14 residues. V was cut by 3 bases and J by 4 bases, with 10 bases left in between. CDR1 MDHEN and CDR2 SYDVKM come from the germline V gene. Written as DNA, the CDR3 is TGTGCCAGCAGTTTCCCTGCAGTTTACAATGAGCAGTTCTTC. This translates into CASSFPAVYNEQFF.

This clone turned up a few times. The DNA of the CDR3 is TGTGCCAGCAGTTTGGCAGGGGTTCTCCACGAGCAGTACTTC. As protein: CASSLAGVLHEQYF. V gene TRBV28 combines with J gene TRBJ2-7, with a weak D call TRBD1 (6 bases). The V gene's germline CDR1 is MDHEN and CDR2 SYDVKM. This CDR3 is built from 14 residues. Trimming shortened V by 3 bases and J by 5 bases, and 14 bases separated the two germline ends.

The chain couples TRBV9 to TRBJ2-7; TRBD1 might be the D (6 bases). The CDR3 has 14 residues. Looked up from germline, CDR1 is SGDLS and CDR2 is YYNGEE. The V end lost 3 bases, the J end lost 2 bases, and 12 bases lay between the germline ends. The CDR3 coding sequence is TGTGCCAGCAGCGCAGAAACAGGGCCCTACGAGCAGTACTTC. Encoded protein: CASSAETGPYEQYF.

In DNA, the CDR3 is TGTGCCACTCGAGCAGGGTCGAACACCGGGGAGCTGTTTTTT. Translated, it gives CATRAGSNTGELFF. J is TRBJ2-2 and V is TRBV19; D is perhaps TRBD1 (5 bases). V was pared by 10 bases and J by 0 bases, with 12 bases between. Per germline, CDR1 LNHDA and CDR2 SQIVND (reference sequence). The CDR3 extends over 14 amino acids. The complete variable domain, with remaining parts taken from reference TRBV19 and TRBJ2-2, reads DGGITQSPKYLFRKEGQNVTLSCEQNLNHDAMYWYRQDPGQGLRLIYYSQIVNDFQKGDIAEGYSVSREKKESFPLTVTSAQKNPTAFYLCATRAGSNTGELFFGEGSRLTVL.

This rearrangement joins TRBV6-6 to TRBJ2-7; D perhaps matches TRBD2 (6 bases). The CDR3 consists of 15 residues. CDR1 and CDR2 from the germline V gene are MNHNY and SVGAGI (reference sequence). Trimming removed 2 bases at V and 8 bases at J, with 19 bases between. CDR3 coding DNA: TGTGCCAGCAGTTACCGCCCTGCGGGGTCGGAGAAGCAGTACTTC. It is translated as CASSYRPAGSEKQYF.